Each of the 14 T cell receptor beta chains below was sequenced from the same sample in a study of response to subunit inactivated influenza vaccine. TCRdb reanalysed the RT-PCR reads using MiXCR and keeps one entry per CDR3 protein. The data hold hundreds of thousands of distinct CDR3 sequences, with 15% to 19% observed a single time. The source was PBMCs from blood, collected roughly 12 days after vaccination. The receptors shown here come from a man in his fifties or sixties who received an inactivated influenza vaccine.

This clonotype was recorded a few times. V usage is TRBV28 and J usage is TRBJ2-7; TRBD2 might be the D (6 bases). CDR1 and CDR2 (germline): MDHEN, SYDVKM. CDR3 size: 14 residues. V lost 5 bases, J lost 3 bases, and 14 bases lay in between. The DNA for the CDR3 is TGTGCCAGCAGTGACTCGGGACTCATCTACGAGCAGTACTTC. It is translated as CASSDSGLIYEQYF.

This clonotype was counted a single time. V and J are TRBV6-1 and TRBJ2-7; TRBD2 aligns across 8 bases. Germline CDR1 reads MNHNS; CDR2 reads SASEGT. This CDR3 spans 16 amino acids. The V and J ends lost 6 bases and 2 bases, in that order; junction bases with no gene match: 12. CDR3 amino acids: CASRGRGGTRPYEQYF. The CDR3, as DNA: TGTGCCAGCAGGGGTCGGGGCGGGACTAGACCCTACGAGCAGTACTTC.

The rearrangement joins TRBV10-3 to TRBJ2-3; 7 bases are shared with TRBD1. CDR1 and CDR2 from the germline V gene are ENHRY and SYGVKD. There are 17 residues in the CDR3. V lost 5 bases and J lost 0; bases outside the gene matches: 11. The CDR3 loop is CAISPLQGRPSTDTQYF. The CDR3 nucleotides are TGTGCCATCAGTCCTCTACAGGGGCGCCCTAGCACAGATACGCAGTATTTT.

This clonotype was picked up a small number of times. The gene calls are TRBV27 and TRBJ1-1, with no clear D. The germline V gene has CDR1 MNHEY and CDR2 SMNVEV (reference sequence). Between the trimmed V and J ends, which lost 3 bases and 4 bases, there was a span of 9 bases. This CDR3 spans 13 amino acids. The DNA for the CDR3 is TGTGCCAGCAGTTTGAATCCCGTCACTGAAGCTTTCTTT. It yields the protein CASSLNPVTEAFF.

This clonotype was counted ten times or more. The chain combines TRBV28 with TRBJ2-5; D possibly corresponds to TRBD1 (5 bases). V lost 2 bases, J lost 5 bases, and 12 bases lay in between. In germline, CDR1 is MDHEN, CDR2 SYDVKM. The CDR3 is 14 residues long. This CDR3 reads CASSLRSGWETQYF. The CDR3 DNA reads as TGTGCCAGCAGTTTAAGGTCAGGGTGGGAGACCCAGTACTTC.

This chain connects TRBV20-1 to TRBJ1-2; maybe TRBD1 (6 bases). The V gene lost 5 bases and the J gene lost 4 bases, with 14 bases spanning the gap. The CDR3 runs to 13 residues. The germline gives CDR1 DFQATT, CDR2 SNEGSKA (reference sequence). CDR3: CSARYRDIYGYTF. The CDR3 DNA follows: TGCAGTGCTCGATACCGGGACATCTATGGCTACACCTTC.

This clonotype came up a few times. DNA of the CDR3: TGTGCCACCAGTGTCTACGCATCGGGGGACGAGCAGTACTTC. This gives the protein CATSVYASGDEQYF. This chain links TRBV24-1 with TRBJ2-7; a weak D match, TRBD2 (6 bases). CDR3 length: 14 amino acids. V gave up 5 bases and J gave up 5 bases, with 15 bases separating them. The germline V gene encodes CDR1 KGHDR and CDR2 SFDVKD.

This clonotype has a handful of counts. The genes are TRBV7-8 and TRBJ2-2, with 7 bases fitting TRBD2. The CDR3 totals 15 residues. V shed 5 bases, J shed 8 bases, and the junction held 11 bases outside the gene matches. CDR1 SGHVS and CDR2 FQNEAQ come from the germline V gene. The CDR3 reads CASSPLRELGGELFF. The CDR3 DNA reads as TGTGCCAGCAGCCCCTTGCGGGAGCTAGGAGGGGAGCTGTTTTTT.

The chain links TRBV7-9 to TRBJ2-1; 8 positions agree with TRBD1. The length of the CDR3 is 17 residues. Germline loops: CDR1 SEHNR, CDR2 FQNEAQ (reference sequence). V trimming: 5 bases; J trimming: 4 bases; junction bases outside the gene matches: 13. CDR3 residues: CASSPSATGATYNEQFF. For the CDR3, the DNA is TGTGCCAGCAGCCCGAGTGCGACAGGGGCGACATACAATGAGCAGTTCTTC.

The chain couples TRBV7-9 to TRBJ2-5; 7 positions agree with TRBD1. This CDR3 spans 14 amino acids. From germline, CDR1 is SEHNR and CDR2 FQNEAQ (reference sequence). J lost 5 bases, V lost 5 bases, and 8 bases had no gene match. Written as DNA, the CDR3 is TGTGCCAGCAGCATACAGGGGCCGGGGGAGACCCAGTACTTC. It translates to CASSIQGPGETQYF.

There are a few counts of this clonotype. DNA for the CDR3: TGCGCCAGCAGCCAAGCCCACTCAGGCCTGTACAATGAGCAGTTCTTC. Encoded protein: CASSQAHSGLYNEQFF. The rearrangement links TRBV4-3 to TRBJ2-1; D remains ambiguous. The V and J ends lost 1 base and 4 bases respectively, with 14 bases between them. CDR1 is LGHNA and CDR2 is YSLEER in the germline V gene. This CDR3 comprises 16 residues.

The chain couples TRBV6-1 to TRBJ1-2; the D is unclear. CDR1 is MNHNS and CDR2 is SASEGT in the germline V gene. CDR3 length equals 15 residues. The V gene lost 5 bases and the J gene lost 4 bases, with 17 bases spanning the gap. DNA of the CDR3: TGTGCCAGCAGTCTGATGGCCGAGCGTTCCTATGGCTACACCTTC. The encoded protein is CASSLMAERSYGYTF.

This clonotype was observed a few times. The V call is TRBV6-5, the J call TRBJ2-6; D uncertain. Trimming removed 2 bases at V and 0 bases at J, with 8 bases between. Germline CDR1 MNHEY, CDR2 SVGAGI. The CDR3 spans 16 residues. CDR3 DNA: TGTGCCAGCAGTTACGGGCAAACCTCTGGGGCCAACGTCCTGACTTTC. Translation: CASSYGQTSGANVLTF.

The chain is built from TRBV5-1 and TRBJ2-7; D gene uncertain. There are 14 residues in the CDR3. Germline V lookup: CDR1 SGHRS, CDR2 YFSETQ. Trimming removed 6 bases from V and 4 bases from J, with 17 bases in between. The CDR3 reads CASILSPGAYEQYF. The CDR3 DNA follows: TGCGCCAGCATCCTTTCCCCGGGTGCTTACGAGCAGTACTTC.